The 15 T cell receptor beta chains below come from one sample, sequenced in a study of cytomegalovirus exposure and HLA in healthy donors. PCR primers comprised 60 Vbeta and 13 Jbeta primers. Only in-frame clones appear in the TCRdb table, and some are missing; sequencing was by immunoSEQ multiplex PCR. Counted here are around 100,000 clones, about 80% occurring once; the ten biggest clones make up 1.5% to 2%. The sequenced sample consisted of PBMCs. Receptors originate from a woman aged 40 to 50 in good health and CMV-seronegative.

The chain employs TRBV7-2 and TRBJ2-1; 10 bases are shared with TRBD2. The length of the CDR3 is 17 residues. Germline V lookup: CDR1 SGHTA, CDR2 FQGNSA. J was trimmed by 7 bases and V by 1 base; bases with no gene match: 10. Here the CDR3 DNA reads TGTGCCAGCAGCTTAGGGGGTCTAGCGGGAGTTCTGAATGAGCAGTTCTTC. It encodes CASSLGGLAGVLNEQFF.

This rearrangement joins TRBV6-5 to TRBJ1-1, with no clear D. The CDR3 has 15 amino acids. From germline, CDR1 is MNHEY and CDR2 SVGAGI. The V gene lost 0 bases and the J gene lost 9 bases, with 17 bases spanning the gap. The CDR3 DNA reads TGTGCCAGCAGTTACTCGACATGGCCCCCCGTCAAAGCTTTCTTT. Translated, it gives CASSYSTWPPVKAFF.

The chain is built from TRBV28 and TRBJ2-7; 9 positions agree with TRBD1. CDR3 size: 22 residues. Germline CDR1 reads MDHEN; CDR2 reads SYDVKM. After removal of 6 bases from V and 3 bases from J, the junction contained 30 bases not matched to a gene. The CDR3 region has the DNA TGTGCCAGCAGCGAAGTGGGGTCCATCCTAGCGTCCGGGACAGGGACTAACTACGAGCAGTACTTC. It codes for CASSEVGSILASGTGTNYEQYF.

The rearrangement uses TRBV6-5 and TRBJ1-1; D is ambiguous. This CDR3 has 14 residues. The germline CDR1 and CDR2 sequences are MNHEY and SVGAGI. V lost 0 bases, J lost 0 bases, and 5 bases lay in between. The CDR3, as DNA: TGTGCCAGCAGTTACTCGAGATTGAACACTGAAGCTTTCTTT. It translates to CASSYSRLNTEAFF.

The rearrangement joins TRBV4-3 to TRBJ2-3, with TRBD2 identical over 8 bases. Germline trimming cut 4 bases from V and 4 bases from J; bases unmatched to any gene: 13. Germline V gives CDR1 LGHNA, CDR2 YSLEER. The CDR3 covers 17 residues. The CDR3 DNA sequence: TGCGCCAGCAGCCCTCTGGGTAGCGGGACCTATTCAGATACGCAGTATTTT. It is translated as CASSPLGSGTYSDTQYF.

The chain recombines TRBV9 with TRBJ2-2; D not certain. With 0 bases removed from V and 1 base from J, the gap between germline ends came to 7 bases. The CDR3 has 15 residues. The germline gives CDR1 SGDLS, CDR2 YYNGEE. DNA for the CDR3: TGTGCCAGCAGCGTAGTAGGCGGGAACACCGGGGAGCTGTTTTTT. It is translated as CASSVVGGNTGELFF.

Of note for this clone: The sample carries other DNA sequences with the same CDR3. The gene calls are TRBV7-2 and TRBJ2-3; 12 bases match TRBD2. The CDR3 loop spans 16 amino acids. Germline CDR1 reads SGHTA; CDR2 reads FQGNSA. V shed 5 bases, J shed 3 bases, and the junction held 6 bases outside the gene matches. CDR3 region: CASSLRTSGMTDTQYF. The CDR3 bases are TGTGCCAGCAGCCTGAGGACTAGCGGGATGACAGATACGCAGTATTTT.

This chain joins TRBV29-1 and TRBJ2-7; no firm D call. CDR1 and CDR2 from the germline V gene are SQVTM and ANQGSEA. V was trimmed by 4 bases and J by 2 bases, leaving 6 bases between them. The CDR3 covers 11 residues. CDR3 DNA: TGCAGCGTTGGGCAGACCTACGAGCAGTACTTC. It translates to CSVGQTYEQYF.

The chain recombines TRBV7-2 with TRBJ2-2; D not certain. V lost 2 bases and J 0 bases, leaving 7 bases between the germline ends. CDR1 is SGHTA, CDR2 FQGNSA, per germline. This CDR3 comprises 15 residues. The CDR3 here is CASSLTHANTGELFF. Here the CDR3 DNA reads TGTGCCAGCAGCTTAACACACGCGAACACCGGGGAGCTGTTTTTT.

This sequence joins TRBV11-2 and TRBJ2-7; possibly TRBD2 for D (6 bases). This CDR3 region has 14 residues. The V gene lost 0 bases and the J gene lost 10 bases, with 16 bases spanning the gap. The germline V gene encodes CDR1 SGHAT and CDR2 FQNNGV. The DNA for the CDR3 is TGTGCCAGCAGCTTAGATCCAGCGGGCAAAGGACAGTACTTC. Translation gives CASSLDPAGKGQYF.

In its sample, this clone was seen a few times. The gene calls are TRBV5-8 and TRBJ2-5; 7 positions agree with TRBD1. CDR1 is SGHTS and CDR2 is YDEGEE in the germline V gene. This CDR3 region has 13 residues. V shed 6 bases, J shed 2 bases, and the junction held 4 bases outside the gene matches. CDR3 nucleotides: TGTGCCAGCACTCCGGACAGGCAAGAGACCCAGTACTTC. Translating gives CASTPDRQETQYF.

The CDR3 DNA reads TGTGCCAGCAGTTTTCCTTCGGCTAGCGGAACCTACGAGCAGTACTTC. It encodes CASSFPSASGTYEQYF. The chain has TRBV27 and TRBJ2-7; 7 nucleotides line up with TRBD2. The CDR3 consists of 16 residues. Germline V CDR1 and CDR2: MNHEY, SMNVEV (reference sequence). V shed 3 bases and J 2 bases; nucleotides not matched to a gene: 10.

The genes are TRBV2 and TRBJ2-7; D is uncertain. This CDR3 is built from 13 residues. The germline V and J ends were trimmed by 1 base and 0 bases, with 4 bases remaining between them. Per germline, CDR1 SNHLY and CDR2 FYNNEI. The CDR3 DNA follows: TGTGCCAGCAGTGAAGTCGTCTCCTACGAGCAGTACTTC. Translation gives CASSEVVSYEQYF. The variable domain in full, completed from reference TRBV2 and TRBJ2-7, reads EPEVTQTPSHQVTQMGQEVILRCVPISNHLYFYWYRQILGQKVEFLVSFYNNEISEKSEIFDDQFSVERPDGSNFTLKIRSTKLEDSAMYFCASSEVVSYEQYFGPGTRLTVT.

The V call is TRBV20-1, the J call TRBJ2-2, with a tentative D call TRBD1 (5 bases). Trimming left V 5 bases short and J 7 bases short, with 8 bases between. CDR1 DFQATT and CDR2 SNEGSKA come from the germline V gene (reference sequence). The CDR3 spans 11 residues. In DNA, the CDR3 is TGCAGTGCTTTCAGGGACGGGGAGCTGTTTTTT. Its translation is CSAFRDGELFF.

The V and J genes are TRBV28 and TRBJ1-2; tentative D call: TRBD1 (6 bases). The CDR3 has 12 amino acids. V was shortened by 5 bases and J by 8 bases, with 12 bases between the two germline ends. Germline CDR1 and CDR2: MDHEN and SYDVKM. CDR3 DNA: TGTGCCAGCAGTGGGGACCAGGGGGGCTACACCTTC. This translates into CASSGDQGGYTF.